These 13 T cell receptor beta chains were all obtained from the same sample, sequenced in a study of blood T cells in healthy people across ages. Alongside a J-beta primer mix, a sample-barcoded 5' primer served in a second PCR lasting about 7 to 11 cycles. TCRdb re-analysed the 5' RACE reads in MiXCR, keeping a single row per CDR3 protein. The profile shows over 750,000 distinct CDR3 sequences, just under 25% of them singletons. This sample was also put to use in a study of T cells of mothers and their children.

The sample consisted of blood. The receptors derive from a boy younger than 18 in good health.

This clonotype was detected only once. This sequence joins TRBV7-3 and TRBJ2-2; the D is unclear. Germline V gives CDR1 SGHTA, CDR2 FQGTGA. There are 14 residues in the CDR3. Deletions cut 5 bases from V and 7 bases from J, with 14 bases between. The CDR3 DNA follows: TGTGCCAGCAGCCCCGGGTCCTGGGACGGGGAGCTGTTTTTT. This codes for CASSPGSWDGELFF.

This clonotype turned up a few times. The rearrangement links TRBV9 to TRBJ2-5, with TRBD1 matching 10 bases. The germline gives CDR1 SGDLS, CDR2 YYNGEE. The trim removed 5 bases at V and 5 bases at J, leaving 6 bases unmatched. The CDR3 has 14 amino acids. The CDR3 DNA reads as TGTGCCAGCAGTGTTGGACAGGGGGTTGAGACCCAGTACTTC. Its protein product is CASSVGQGVETQYF.

The V call is TRBV5-1, the J call TRBJ2-7; 11 bases fit TRBD1. The CDR3 spans 16 residues. Losses at the gene ends were 4 bases for V and 0 bases for J; bases not matched to a gene: 6. The germline CDR1 and CDR2 sequences are SGHRS and YFSETQ. The CDR3 DNA sequence: TGCGCCAGCAGCCGTTCCGGGACAGGGGGCTCCTACGAGCAGTACTTC. It is translated as CASSRSGTGGSYEQYF.

In this sample, this clonotype turned up a few times. J is TRBJ2-7 and V is TRBV4-2; 9 bases map to TRBD2. The CDR3 runs to 16 residues. V lost 0 bases, J lost 2 bases, and 5 bases stayed unmatched. CDR1 LGHNA and CDR2 YNFKEQ come from the germline V gene. CDR3 bases: TGTGCCAGCAGCCAAGAACGTGCGGGAGGGCCCTACGAGCAGTACTTC. Protein product: CASSQERAGGPYEQYF.

In the case of this clonotype: This is likely a read error, given that the CDR3 carries no conserved phenylalanine or tryptophan at its end. The V call is TRBV15, the J call TRBJ2-4, with 10 bases that match TRBD1. The CDR3 sequence is 16 residues long. CDR1 and CDR2 (germline): LNHNV, YYDKDF (reference sequence). Trimming cost V 4 bases and J 6 bases; bases outside gene matches: 9. The CDR3 region has the DNA TGTGCCACCAGCAACGCAGACCGGGACAGGGGAAACATTCAGTACGTC. Amino acid sequence: CATSNADRDRGNIQYV.

The chain combines TRBV6-5 with TRBJ1-3, with TRBD1 matching over 7 bases. This CDR3 region has 14 residues. V lost 10 bases and J lost 1; bases outside the gene matches: 7. The germline CDR1 and CDR2 sequences are MNHEY and SVGAGI. The CDR3 here is CATYRGLSGNTIYF. The CDR3 nucleotides read TGTGCCACCTACAGGGGACTTTCTGGAAACACCATATATTTT.

This chain connects TRBV12-5 to TRBJ2-2; 7 bases align to TRBD1. Germline values: CDR1 LGHNT, CDR2 FRNRAP. J gave up 4 bases and V 5 bases, and 7 bases lay outside the gene matches. This CDR3 is built from 15 residues. The DNA of the CDR3 is TGTGCTAGTGGTATCCGACAGGGCGGCACCGGGGAGCTGTTTTTT. Translation gives CASGIRQGGTGELFF.

The chain uses TRBV28 and TRBJ2-5, with 7 bases matching TRBD1. The germline gives CDR1 MDHEN, CDR2 SYDVKM. V dropped 5 bases and J dropped 4; count of bases not matched to a gene: 7. The CDR3 spans 14 residues. CDR3: CASSQTGARETQYF. CDR3 DNA sequence: TGTGCCAGCAGTCAAACAGGGGCTCGAGAGACCCAGTACTTC.

This clonotype has just a few counts. The chain employs TRBV5-1 and TRBJ1-3; no firm D call. The CDR3 runs to 15 residues. CDR1 is SGHRS and CDR2 is YFSETQ in the germline V gene. Trimming removed 5 bases at V and 0 bases at J, with 12 bases between. The DNA of the CDR3 is TGCGCCAGCAGTCCGGACTCCTTCTCTGGAAACACCATATATTTT. It codes for CASSPDSFSGNTIYF.

This clonotype turned up a few times. The rearrangement uses TRBV28 and TRBJ1-6; D gene ambiguous. The germline CDR1 and CDR2 sequences are MDHEN and SYDVKM. This CDR3 has 14 amino acids. With 6 bases removed from V and 7 bases from J, the gap between germline ends came to 13 bases. The DNA for the CDR3 is TGTGCCAGCAGCACCTCATTCGGGAATTCACCCCTCCACTTT. Protein product: CASSTSFGNSPLHF. The full variable domain, in which reference TRBV28 and TRBJ1-6 provide the parts outside the CDR3, is DVKVTQSSRYLVKRTGEKVFLECVQDMDHENMFWYRQDPGLGLRLIYFSYDVKMKEKGDIPEGYSVSREKKERFSLILESASTNQTSMYLCASSTSFGNSPLHFGNGTRLTVT.

The table lists this clonotype with a few counts. This chain uses TRBV28 with TRBJ2-7; 8 nucleotides match TRBD1. Germline values: CDR1 MDHEN, CDR2 SYDVKM. This CDR3 comprises 15 residues. J lost 0 bases, V lost 5 bases, and 6 bases had no gene match. CDR3 in amino acids: CASSATTGASYEQYF. The CDR3 DNA sequence: TGTGCCAGCAGTGCTACGACAGGGGCCTCCTACGAGCAGTACTTC.

The rearrangement links TRBV6-1 to TRBJ2-7, with 9 bases identical to TRBD1. The V segment lost 5 bases and the J segment 6 bases; nucleotides outside the gene matches: 8. This CDR3 has 14 amino acids. The germline gives CDR1 MNHNS, CDR2 SASEGT. The DNA for the CDR3 is TGTGCCAGCAGTCGGGACAGGGTGAGAGGCGAGCAGTACTTC. Its protein is CASSRDRVRGEQYF.

This clonotype was recorded a few times. This chain uses TRBV13 with TRBJ2-5, with 10 bases that match TRBD1. The V gene end was trimmed by 5 bases and the J gene end by 6 bases; junction bases not matched to a gene: 15. Germline V lookup: CDR1 PRHDT, CDR2 FYEKMQ (reference sequence). The CDR3 runs to 17 residues. CDR3 nucleotide sequence: TGTGCCAGCAGCAATGCCCGCCGGGACAGGGGTTTGCAGACCCAGTACTTC. Amino acid sequence: CASSNARRDRGLQTQYF.